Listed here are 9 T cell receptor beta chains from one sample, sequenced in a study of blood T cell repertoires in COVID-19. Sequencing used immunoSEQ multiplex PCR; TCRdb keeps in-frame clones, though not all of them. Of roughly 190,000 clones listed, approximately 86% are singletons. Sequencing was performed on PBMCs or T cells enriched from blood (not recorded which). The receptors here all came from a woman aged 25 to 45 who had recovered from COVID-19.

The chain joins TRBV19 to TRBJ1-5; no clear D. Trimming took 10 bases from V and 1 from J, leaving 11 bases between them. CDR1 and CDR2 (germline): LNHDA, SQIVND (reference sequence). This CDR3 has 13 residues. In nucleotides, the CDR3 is TGTGCCACCGTGGGCCCAAGCAATCAGCCCCAGCATTTT. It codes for CATVGPSNQPQHF.

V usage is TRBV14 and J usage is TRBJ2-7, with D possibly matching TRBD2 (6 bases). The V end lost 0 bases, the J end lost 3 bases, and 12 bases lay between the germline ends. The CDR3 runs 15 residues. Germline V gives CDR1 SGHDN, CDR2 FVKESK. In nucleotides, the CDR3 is TGTGCCAGCAGCCAAGATCGACGGGAGTACTACGAGCAGTACTTC. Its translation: CASSQDRREYYEQYF.

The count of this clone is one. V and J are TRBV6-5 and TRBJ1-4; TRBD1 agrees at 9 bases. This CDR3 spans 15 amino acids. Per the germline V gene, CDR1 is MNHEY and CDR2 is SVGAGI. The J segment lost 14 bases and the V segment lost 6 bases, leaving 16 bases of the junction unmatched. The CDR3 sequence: CASSLSPGDREGLFF. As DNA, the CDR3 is TGTGCCAGCAGCCTAAGCCCGGGGGACAGGGAGGGGCTGTTTTTT.

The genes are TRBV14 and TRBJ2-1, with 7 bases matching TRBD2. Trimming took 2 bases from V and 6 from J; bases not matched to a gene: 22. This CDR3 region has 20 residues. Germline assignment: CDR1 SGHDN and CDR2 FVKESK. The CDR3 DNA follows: TGTGCCAGCAGCCAACAAAACCCCCTCCGATGGTGGGAGGGGAGCAATGAGCAGTTCTTC. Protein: CASSQQNPLRWWEGSNEQFF.

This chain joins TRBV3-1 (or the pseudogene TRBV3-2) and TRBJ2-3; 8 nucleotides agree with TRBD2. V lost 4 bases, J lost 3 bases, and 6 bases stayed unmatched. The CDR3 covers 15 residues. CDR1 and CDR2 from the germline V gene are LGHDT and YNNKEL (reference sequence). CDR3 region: CASSPGLVGTDTQYF. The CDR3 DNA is TGTGCCAGCAGCCCGGGACTAGTGGGGACAGATACGCAGTATTTT.

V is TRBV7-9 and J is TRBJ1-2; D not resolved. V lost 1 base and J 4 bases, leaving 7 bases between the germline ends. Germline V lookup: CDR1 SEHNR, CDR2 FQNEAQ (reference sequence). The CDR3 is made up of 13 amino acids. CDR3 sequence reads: CASSLEAPYGYTF. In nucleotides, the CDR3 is TGTGCCAGCAGCTTAGAAGCGCCCTATGGCTACACCTTC.

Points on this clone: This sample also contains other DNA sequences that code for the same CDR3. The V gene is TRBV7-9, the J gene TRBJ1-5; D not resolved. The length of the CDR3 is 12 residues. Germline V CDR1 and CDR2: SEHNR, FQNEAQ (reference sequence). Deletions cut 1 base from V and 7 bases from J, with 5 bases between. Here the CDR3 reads CASSLGGQPQHF. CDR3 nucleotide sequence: TGTGCCAGCAGCTTAGGAGGACAGCCCCAGCATTTT.

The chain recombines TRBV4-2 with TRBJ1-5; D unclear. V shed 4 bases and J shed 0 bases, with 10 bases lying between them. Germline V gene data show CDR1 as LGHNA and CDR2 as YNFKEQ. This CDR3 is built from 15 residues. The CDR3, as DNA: TGTGCCAGCAGCCCCGGGGATTATAGCAATCAGCCCCAGCATTTT. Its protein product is CASSPGDYSNQPQHF.

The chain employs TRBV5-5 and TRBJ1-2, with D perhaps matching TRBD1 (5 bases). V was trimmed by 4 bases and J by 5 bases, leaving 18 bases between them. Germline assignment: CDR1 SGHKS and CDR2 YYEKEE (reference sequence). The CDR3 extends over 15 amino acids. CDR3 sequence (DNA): TGTGCCAGCAGCCACCGCGGCTCCTCAGGGTATGGCTACACCTTC. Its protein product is CASSHRGSSGYGYTF.